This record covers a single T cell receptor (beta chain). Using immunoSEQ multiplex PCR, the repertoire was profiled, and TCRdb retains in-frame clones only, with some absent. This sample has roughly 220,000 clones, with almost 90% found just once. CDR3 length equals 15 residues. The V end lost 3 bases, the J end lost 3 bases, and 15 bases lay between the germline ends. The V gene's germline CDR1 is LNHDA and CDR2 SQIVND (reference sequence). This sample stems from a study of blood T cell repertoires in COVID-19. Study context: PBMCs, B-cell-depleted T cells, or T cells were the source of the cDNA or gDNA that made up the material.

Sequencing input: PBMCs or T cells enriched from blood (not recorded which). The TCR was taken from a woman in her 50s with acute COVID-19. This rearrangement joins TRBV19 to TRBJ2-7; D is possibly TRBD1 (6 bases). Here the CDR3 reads CASSIVGRGNYEQYF. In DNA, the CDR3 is TGTGCCAGTAGTATCGTTGGCAGGGGTAACTACGAGCAGTACTTC. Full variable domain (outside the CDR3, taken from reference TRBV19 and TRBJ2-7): DGGITQSPKYLFRKEGQNVTLSCEQNLNHDAMYWYRQDPGQGLRLIYYSQIVNDFQKGDIAEGYSVSREKKESFPLTVTSAQKNPTAFYLCASSIVGRGNYEQYFGPGTRLTVT.